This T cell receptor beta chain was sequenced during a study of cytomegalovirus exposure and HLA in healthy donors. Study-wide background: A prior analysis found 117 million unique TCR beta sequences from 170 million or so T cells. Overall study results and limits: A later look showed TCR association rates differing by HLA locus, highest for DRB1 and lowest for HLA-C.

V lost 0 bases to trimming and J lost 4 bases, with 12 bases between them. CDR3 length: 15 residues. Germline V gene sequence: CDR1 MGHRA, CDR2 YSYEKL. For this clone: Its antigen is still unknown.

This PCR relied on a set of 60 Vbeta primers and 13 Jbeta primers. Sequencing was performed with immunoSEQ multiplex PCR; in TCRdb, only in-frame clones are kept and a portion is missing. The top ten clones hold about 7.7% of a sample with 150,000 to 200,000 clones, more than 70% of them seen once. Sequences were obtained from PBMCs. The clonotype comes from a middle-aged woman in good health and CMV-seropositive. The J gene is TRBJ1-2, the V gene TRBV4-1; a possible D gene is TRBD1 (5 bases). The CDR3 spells CASSQDRSGRYGYTF. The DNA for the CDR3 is TGCGCCAGCAGCCAAGATAGATCAGGGCGCTATGGCTACACCTTC.